The 20 T cell receptor beta chains reported below all come from one sample, sequenced in a study of cytomegalovirus exposure and HLA in healthy donors. Amplification used 60 Vbeta primers and 13 Jbeta primers. The method was immunoSEQ multiplex PCR; TCRdb's version includes in-frame clones alone and lacks a portion of them. Of approximately 110,000 clones in the sample, over 60% were seen once. Sequenced: PBMCs. These receptors all come from a woman aged 60 to 75 in good health and CMV-seropositive.

The V gene is TRBV19, the J gene TRBJ1-1; weak D call: TRBD1 (5 bases). Germline V gene data show CDR1 as LNHDA and CDR2 as SQIVND (reference sequence). The CDR3 spans 12 residues. The germline V and J ends were trimmed by 8 bases and 1 base, with 8 bases remaining between them. CDR3 sequence (DNA): TGTGCCAGTCATCAGGGGAACACTGAAGCTTTCTTT. This sequence encodes CASHQGNTEAFF.

This clone showed up just a few times. This chain connects TRBV7-9 to TRBJ1-4; D possibly corresponds to TRBD1 (5 bases). Trimming cost V 3 bases and J 8 bases, with 13 bases left between them. This CDR3 is built from 14 residues. CDR1 and CDR2 from the germline V gene are SEHNR and FQNEAQ (reference sequence). CDR3 protein: CASSFPGRREKLFF. CDR3 coding DNA: TGTGCCAGCAGCTTCCCAGGGCGAAGGGAAAAACTGTTTTTT.

The chain is built from TRBV19 and TRBJ1-1; tentative D call: TRBD1 (5 bases). Germline loops: CDR1 LNHDA, CDR2 SQIVND (reference sequence). Trimming pared 0 bases from V and 0 bases from J, leaving 11 bases between. This CDR3 is built from 16 residues. In nucleotides, the CDR3 is TGTGCCAGTAGTATAGAAAGGGACTTCATGAACACTGAAGCTTTCTTT. This translates into CASSIERDFMNTEAFF. Full variable domain (remainder filled in from reference TRBV19 and TRBJ1-1): DGGITQSPKYLFRKEGQNVTLSCEQNLNHDAMYWYRQDPGQGLRLIYYSQIVNDFQKGDIAEGYSVSREKKESFPLTVTSAQKNPTAFYLCASSIERDFMNTEAFFGQGTRLTVV.

The V and J genes are TRBV5-1 and TRBJ1-2; D is perhaps TRBD1 (5 bases). Germline V CDR1 and CDR2: SGHRS, YFSETQ. The CDR3 has 15 residues. Trimming removed 0 bases at V and 5 bases at J, with 14 bases between. In nucleotides, the CDR3 is TGCGCCAGCAGCTTGGCCGGGCAGGGCAAATATGGCTACACCTTC. This gives the protein CASSLAGQGKYGYTF.

Details on this clone: Other DNA sequences within the sample encode an identical CDR3. J is TRBJ1-5 and V is TRBV7-9; D remains unclear. This CDR3 contains 15 residues. The V end lost 3 bases, the J end lost 0 bases, and 9 bases lay between the germline ends. CDR1 and CDR2 (germline): SEHNR, FQNEAQ (reference sequence). The CDR3 DNA sequence: TGTGCCAGCAGCTTGGGCGGGTATAGCAATCAGCCCCAGCATTTT. Residues: CASSLGGYSNQPQHF.

The gene calls are TRBV5-1 and TRBJ1-1; TRBD1 might be the D (5 bases). V was trimmed by 0 bases and J by 5 bases, leaving 11 bases between them. Germline V gene data show CDR1 as SGHRS and CDR2 as YFSETQ. CDR3 length: 14 residues. CDR3 loop: CASSLGLRGTEAFF. CDR3 in DNA: TGCGCCAGCAGCTTGGGGCTGCGGGGGACTGAAGCTTTCTTT.

The V and J genes are TRBV6-5 and TRBJ2-7; D possibly corresponds to TRBD1 (5 bases). This CDR3 contains 14 residues. Germline CDR1 is MNHEY and CDR2 is SVGAGI. Trimming stripped 2 bases from V and 6 bases from J, with 14 bases between. The CDR3 protein is CASSYRAGRTEQYF. CDR3 in DNA: TGTGCCAGCAGTTACCGGGCAGGGCGTACCGAGCAGTACTTC.

The V call is TRBV19, the J call TRBJ1-5; no reliable D call. CDR1 LNHDA and CDR2 SQIVND come from the germline V gene (reference sequence). The CDR3 has 12 residues. The V end was cut by 4 bases, the J end by 9 bases, with 10 bases between. The CDR3 is CASSTYTGPQHF. The DNA of the CDR3 is TGTGCCAGTAGTACCTATACCGGGCCCCAGCATTTT.

The CDR3 sequence: CAWTEREVFETQYF. CDR3 in DNA: TGTGCCTGGACGGAGCGGGAGGTTTTCGAGACCCAGTACTTC. V and J are TRBV30 and TRBJ2-5; 9 bases line up with TRBD2. Germline V CDR1 and CDR2: GTSNPN, SVGIG (reference sequence). V lost 4 bases, J lost 5 bases, and 8 bases stayed unmatched. The CDR3 is 14 residues long.

The V gene is TRBV29-1, the J gene TRBJ1-5; unclear D gene. V was pared by 4 bases and J by 4 bases, with 11 bases between. From germline, CDR1 is SQVTM and CDR2 ANQGSEA. This CDR3 contains 13 residues. The CDR3 nucleotides read TGCAGCGTTGCCGTCTCCCCGAATCAGCCCCAGCATTTT. It yields the protein CSVAVSPNQPQHF. The full variable domain, with the rest looked up from reference TRBV29-1 and TRBJ1-5, is SAVISQKPSRDICQRGTSLTIQCQVDSQVTMMFWYRQQPGQSLTLIATANQGSEATYESGFVIDKFPISRPNLTFSTLTVSNMSPEDSSIYLCSVAVSPNQPQHFGDGTRLSIL.

The chain carries TRBV6-5 and TRBJ2-7; 9 nucleotides line up with TRBD1. This CDR3 comprises 13 residues. J gave up 5 bases and V 8 bases, and 7 bases lay outside the gene matches. The germline V gene has CDR1 MNHEY and CDR2 SVGAGI. The CDR3 bases are TGTGCCAGCGGTCTACAGGGGGCCCACGAGCAGTACTTC. It encodes CASGLQGAHEQYF.

The chain links TRBV7-8 to TRBJ2-1; 9 positions match TRBD2. The CDR3 is 18 residues long. From germline, CDR1 is SGHVS and CDR2 FQNEAQ. V was clipped by 1 base and J by 7 bases; unmatched bases: 14. The CDR3 DNA sequence: TGTGCCAGCAGCTTAGGACCCCCCGGTAGCGGGAGCTCGAATGAGCAGTTCTTC. This gives the protein CASSLGPPGSGSSNEQFF.

This rearrangement joins TRBV7-2 to TRBJ2-5; 10 nucleotides line up with TRBD2. Germline V CDR1 and CDR2: SGHTA, FQGNSA. Losses at the gene ends were 0 bases for V and 2 bases for J; bases not matched to a gene: 3. This CDR3 contains 16 residues. The CDR3, as DNA: TGTGCCAGCAGCTTAGCGCTAGCGGGGGATCAAGAGACCCAGTACTTC. Translating gives CASSLALAGDQETQYF.

This chain uses TRBV18 with TRBJ2-7; D is unclear. This CDR3 has 14 residues. V was trimmed by 3 bases and J by 3 bases, leaving 12 bases between them. Germline CDR1 reads KGHSH; CDR2 reads LQKENI. In DNA, the CDR3 is TGTGCCAGCTCACCTGGGCCATCCGTCTACGAGCAGTACTTC. Translated: CASSPGPSVYEQYF. Using reference TRBV18 and TRBJ2-7 for the parts outside the CDR3, the full variable domain is NAGVMQNPRHLVRRRGQEARLRCSPMKGHSHVYWYRQLPEEGLKFMVYLQKENIIDESGMPKERFSAEFPKEGPSILRIQQVVRGDSAAYFCASSPGPSVYEQYFGPGTRLTVT.

This clone occurred once. One end of the junction varies from germline; a read error may be responsible. This chain links TRBV27 with TRBJ1-2, with 7 positions matching TRBD1. CDR3 length: 16 amino acids. CDR1 and CDR2 from the germline V gene are MNHEY and SMNVEV (reference sequence). CDR3 amino acids: CASSLLSGGTAYGHTF. The CDR3 region has the DNA TGTGCCAGCAGTTTATTATCAGGTGGGACAGCTTATGGCCACACCTTC.

J is TRBJ1-2 and V is TRBV7-2, with D hard to call. CDR3 length: 13 amino acids. The V end was cut by 2 bases, the J end by 3 bases, with 7 bases between. Germline V gene lookup returns CDR1 SGHTA and CDR2 FQGNSA. This CDR3 reads CASSLNEDYGYTF. The CDR3 coding sequence is TGTGCCAGCAGCTTAAACGAGGACTATGGCTACACCTTC.

This clone has just a few counts. The chain combines TRBV19 with TRBJ2-7; 9 nucleotides agree with TRBD2. The germline V gene has CDR1 LNHDA and CDR2 SQIVND (reference sequence). The V gene end was trimmed by 3 bases and the J gene end by 1 base; junction bases not matched to a gene: 4. The CDR3 is 15 amino acids. CDR3 loop: CASSIQAGGSYEQYF. The CDR3 nucleotides are TGTGCCAGTAGTATCCAAGCGGGAGGATCCTACGAGCAGTACTTC.

The rearrangement uses TRBV7-2 and TRBJ1-1, with D hard to call. The CDR3 covers 13 residues. From germline, CDR1 is SGHTA and CDR2 FQGNSA. Trimming took 5 bases from V and 0 from J, leaving 7 bases between them. This CDR3 reads CASSAGMNTEAFF. CDR3 nucleotides: TGTGCCAGCAGCGCCGGGATGAACACTGAAGCTTTCTTT.

V usage is TRBV30 and J usage is TRBJ1-5; unclear D gene. CDR1 is GTSNPN, CDR2 SVGIG, per germline (reference sequence). Trimming shortened V by 2 bases and J by 10 bases, and 24 bases separated the two germline ends. This CDR3 region has 16 residues. The CDR3 protein is CAWSTRGQVPVYPQHF. Written as DNA, the CDR3 is TGTGCCTGGAGTACCCGAGGGCAGGTTCCTGTTTATCCCCAGCATTTT.

In its sample, this clone was seen a few times. The chain uses TRBV5-1 and TRBJ2-7; the D gene is possibly TRBD1 (6 bases). CDR1 is SGHRS, CDR2 YFSETQ, per germline. The CDR3 has 14 residues. V was cut by 4 bases and J by 6 bases, with 17 bases left in between. CDR3 bases: TGCGCCAGCAGCGTAGGCTCGAGGGGGAGCGAGCAGTACTTC. Protein product: CASSVGSRGSEQYF.